This entry features one TCR beta chain sequence. Its target is unknown. The CDR3 spans 14 residues. Germline V lookup: CDR1 MNHNS, CDR2 SASEGT. V was pared by 5 bases and J by 3 bases, with 11 bases between. This sample was taken from a study of beta chain features in type 1 diabetes. Study conclusions and caveats: A greater similarity of naive, central memory and Treg TCRB repertoires was seen among patients than among healthy donors. The study found moderately but significantly shorter TCRB CDR3s in all four CD4+ subsets of Type 1 diabetes patients.

What was sequenced were expressed TCRB transcripts, since all of the isolated RNA had been reverse transcribed. Some clones are missing from TCRdb's copy, which holds only in-frame ones; the method was immunoSEQ multiplex PCR. The sample shows about 41,000 clones, 66% of them seen only once. The V call is TRBV6-1, the J call TRBJ1-5; tentatively, D is TRBD1 (5 bases). The specimen was Tregs from blood. The origin of this receptor is a man aged 25-40 years with type 1 diabetes. Some clones in this sample may be carry-over from other donors' samples. For the CDR3, the DNA is TGTGCCAGCAGTCTCGGGGGGTACAATCAGCCCCAGCATTTT. Protein product: CASSLGGYNQPQHF.